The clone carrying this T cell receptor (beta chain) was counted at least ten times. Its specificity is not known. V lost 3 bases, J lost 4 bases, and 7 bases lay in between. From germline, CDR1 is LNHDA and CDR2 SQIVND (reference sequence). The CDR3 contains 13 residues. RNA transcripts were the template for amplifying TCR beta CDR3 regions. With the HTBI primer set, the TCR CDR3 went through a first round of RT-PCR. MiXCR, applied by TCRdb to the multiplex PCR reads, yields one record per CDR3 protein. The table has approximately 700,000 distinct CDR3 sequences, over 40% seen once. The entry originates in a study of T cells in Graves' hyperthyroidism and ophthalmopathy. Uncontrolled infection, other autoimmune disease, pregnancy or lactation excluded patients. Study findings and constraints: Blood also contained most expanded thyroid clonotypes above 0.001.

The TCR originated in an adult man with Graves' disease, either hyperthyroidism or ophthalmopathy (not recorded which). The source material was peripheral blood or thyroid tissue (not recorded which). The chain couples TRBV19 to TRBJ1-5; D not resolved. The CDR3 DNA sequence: TGTGCCAGTAGTATCGACACGAATCAGCCCCAGCATTTT. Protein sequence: CASSIDTNQPQHF.